The rows below give T cell receptor beta chains drawn from one sample of a study of cytomegalovirus exposure and HLA in healthy donors. The protocol was immunoSEQ multiplex PCR, while the TCRdb copy is restricted to in-frame clones and leaves out a portion. The sample has roughly 290,000 clones, roughly 90% seen once. Input material: PBMCs. These receptors originate from a young woman in good health and CMV-seronegative. The CDR3 runs from the conserved cysteine through the conserved F or W. D genes are given only for firm matches. Rows give clone size only sometimes, using once, few, many, or a class for an expanded clone.

v_call	clone_size	d_call	j_call	cdr3_aa	cdr3_nt
TRBV6-6	NA	NA	TRBJ1-5	CASRKDQGSNQPQHF	TGTGCCAGCAGGAAAGATCAGGGCTCGAATCAGCCCCAGCATTTT
TRBV19	NA	NA	TRBJ1-5	CASSIDHSNQPQHF	TGTGCCAGTAGTATAGATCATAGCAATCAGCCCCAGCATTTT
TRBV4-1	NA	TRBD2	TRBJ2-5	CASSQEKILADPQYF	TGCGCCAGCAGCCAAGAGAAAATACTAGCGGATCCTCAGTACTTC
TRBV5-1	NA	TRBD1	TRBJ1-2	CASSNQGANYGYTF	TGCGCCAGCAGTAACCAGGGGGCTAACTATGGCTACACCTTC
TRBV4-1	NA	NA	TRBJ1-5	CASSQDLSGFQPQHF	TGCGCCAGCAGCCAAGATCTCTCGGGGTTTCAGCCCCAGCATTTT
TRBV19	NA	NA	TRBJ2-6	CASGPGAAGANVLTF	TGTGCCAGCGGGCCGGGAGCTGCTGGGGCCAACGTCCTGACTTTC
TRBV27	once	TRBD1	TRBJ2-7	CASSLFGTDAGVQYF	TGTGCCAGCAGTTTATTTGGGACAGACGCGGGCGTGCAGTACTTC
TRBV14	NA	NA	TRBJ1-6	CASSQTGNSPLHF	TGTGCCAGCAGCCAAACAGGGAATTCACCCCTCCACTTT
TRBV5-1	NA	NA	TRBJ2-3	CASRSGFPNPGTDTQYF	TGCGCCAGCAGGTCGGGATTTCCTAACCCTGGGACAGATACGCAGTATTTT
TRBV7-2	NA	NA	TRBJ2-7	CASSRTGEQYF	TGTGCCAGCAGTCGCACAGGCGAGCAGTACTTC
TRBV2	NA	NA	TRBJ1-2	CASSEGREGRDGYTF	TGTGCCAGCAGTGAGGGGAGGGAGGGGAGGGATGGCTACACCTTC
TRBV4-2	NA	TRBD1	TRBJ1-4	CASSQETGVNEKLFF	TGTGCCAGCAGCCAAGAGACAGGGGTTAATGAAAAACTGTTTTTT
TRBV6-1	NA	NA	TRBJ2-3	CASRLSGSTDTQYF	TGTGCCTCCAGACTCAGCGGGAGCACAGATACGCAGTATTTT
TRBV7-2	NA	NA	TRBJ2-5	CASSPEAGAQETQYF	TGTGCCAGCAGTCCGGAGGCGGGGGCGCAAGAGACCCAGTACTTC
TRBV2	NA	TRBD1	TRBJ1-1	CASRKIGTGPWAFF	TGTGCCAGCAGGAAGATAGGGACAGGGCCTTGGGCTTTCTTT
TRBV5-1	once	NA	TRBJ2-1	CASIGTMGGNEQFF	TGCGCCAGCATCGGGACCATGGGGGGCAATGAGCAGTTCTTC
TRBV10-3	once	TRBD1	TRBJ2-7	CATEDRALSSYEQYF	TGTGCCACCGAGGACAGGGCGCTATCCTCCTACGAGCAGTACTTC
TRBV10-3	NA	TRBD2	TRBJ2-3	CAISGTRGDRDTDTQYF	TGTGCCATCAGTGGGACTAGAGGAGATCGGGACACAGATACGCAGTATTTT
TRBV2	once	TRBD2	TRBJ2-2	CASSWTREAGELFF	TGTGCCAGCAGTTGGACTAGAGAGGCCGGGGAGCTGTTTTTT
TRBV5-1	NA	NA	TRBJ1-6	CASSFSGSYNSPLHF	TGCGCCAGCAGCTTTTCAGGGTCCTATAATTCACCCCTCCACTTT
TRBV9	NA	NA	TRBJ1-1	CASSVATGNTEAFF	TGTGCCAGCAGCGTAGCCACAGGGAACACTGAAGCTTTCTTT
TRBV5-6	NA	NA	TRBJ2-5	CASSLMGGQYQETQYF	TGTGCCAGCAGCTTGATGGGGGGACAGTACCAAGAGACCCAGTACTTC
TRBV13	NA	NA	TRBJ1-1	CASSPGGTEAFF	TGTGCCAGCAGCCCCGGAGGGACTGAAGCTTTCTTT
TRBV7-6	NA	NA	TRBJ2-3	CASSLVGGAADTQYF	TGTGCCAGCAGCTTAGTCGGCGGGGCAGCGGATACGCAGTATTTT
TRBV2	NA	TRBD1	TRBJ2-1	CASSEGTASYNEQFF	TGTGCCAGCAGTGAGGGGACAGCCTCCTACAATGAGCAGTTCTTC
TRBV9	NA	NA	TRBJ1-2	CASSHGGGGYTF	TGTGCCAGCAGCCACGGGGGGGGTGGCTACACCTTC
TRBV6-5	NA	TRBD2	TRBJ2-1	CASLRAGASKNEQFF	TGTGCCAGTCTCCGAGCGGGGGCATCTAAAAATGAGCAGTTCTTC
TRBV7-9	once	NA	TRBJ1-1	CASSLTMNTEAFF	TGTGCCAGCAGCCTGACAATGAACACTGAAGCTTTCTTT
TRBV5-4	few	TRBD1	TRBJ1-1	CASRWDSMNTEAFF	TGTGCCAGCAGGTGGGACAGTATGAACACTGAAGCTTTCTTT
TRBV19	NA	NA	TRBJ2-3	CASRTGTDTQYF	TGTGCCAGTAGGACAGGCACAGATACGCAGTATTTT
TRBV28	NA	TRBD2	TRBJ2-1	CASSEEAGGWDEQFF	TGTGCCAGCAGCGAAGAAGCGGGGGGGTGGGATGAGCAGTTCTTC
TRBV7-9	NA	TRBD1	TRBJ1-2	CASSQRQGAQNGYTF	TGTGCCAGCAGCCAGCGGCAGGGGGCGCAGAATGGCTACACCTTC
TRBV10-1	NA	NA	TRBJ2-2	CASRRDFLTGELFF	TGCGCCAGCCGGAGGGACTTCTTGACCGGGGAGCTGTTTTTT
TRBV27	NA	TRBD2	TRBJ2-2	CASSFSGDGPGELFF	TGTGCCAGCAGTTTTAGCGGGGACGGGCCCGGGGAGCTGTTTTTT
TRBV7-3	few	NA	TRBJ1-6	CASSLRGGASHSPLHF	TGTGCCAGCAGCTTAAGGGGAGGGGCTTCCCATTCACCCCTCCACTTT
TRBV7-3	NA	NA	TRBJ2-7	CASSTGGEQYF	TGTGCCAGCAGCACCGGCGGCGAGCAGTACTTC
TRBV19	NA	TRBD2	TRBJ2-2	CASDKLGGTTGELFF	TGTGCCAGTGATAAGTTGGGGGGGACCACCGGGGAGCTGTTTTTT
TRBV21-1	NA	NA	TRBJ2-7	CASSKGPGGEQYF	TGTGCCAGCAGCAAAGGACCAGGGGGCGAGCAGTACTTC
TRBV30	NA	NA	TRBJ1-1	CAWSRERWAFF	TGTGCCTGGAGTAGGGAGAGATGGGCTTTCTTT
TRBV11-1	NA	NA	TRBJ1-1	CASSRWRVGRTPEAFF	TGTGCCAGCAGCCGCTGGAGGGTAGGGAGGACACCTGAAGCTTTCTTT
TRBV21-1	NA	NA	TRBJ2-1	CASSNISANNEQFF	TGTGCCAGCAGCAATATTAGCGCTAACAATGAGCAGTTCTTC
TRBV7-6	NA	TRBD1	TRBJ2-5	CASSLRQIGDRVLRGETQYF	TGTGCCAGCAGCTTAAGACAAATTGGGGACAGGGTTTTACGCGGAGAGACCCAGTACTTC
TRBV27	NA	TRBD2	TRBJ2-7	CASSLAGGATYEQYF	TGTGCCAGCAGTTTAGCGGGGGGTGCTACCTACGAGCAGTACTTC
TRBV10-3	NA	TRBD2	TRBJ2-7	CAISERGSGGALEQYF	TGTGCCATCAGTGAGCGGGGTAGCGGGGGGGCCTTAGAGCAGTACTTC
TRBV18	NA	NA	TRBJ1-5	CASSPRAADNQPQHF	TGTGCCAGCTCACCACGGGCAGCTGACAATCAGCCCCAGCATTTT